This TCR beta chain is from a study of blood T cell repertoires in COVID-19. Study in general: The United States, Italy and Spain were the sources of the acute and convalescent COVID-19 samples.

There are a few counts of this clone. Original processing notes: Estimates of nucleated cell counts were drawn from the amplification of reference gene primers. The repertoire was sequenced with immunoSEQ multiplex PCR; TCRdb's copy has only in-frame clones and lacks some. That table is the source of V, J and clone size, and D and trimming were worked out from the DNA. The sample has 110,000 to 150,000 clones; more than 75% are singletons. CDR1 and CDR2 from the germline V gene are MNHEY and SMNVEV (reference sequence). V was clipped by 2 bases and J by 3 bases, with 8 bases between them. CDR3 size: 13 residues.

This chain links TRBV27 with TRBJ2-7; D might be TRBD2 (5 bases). The source is a human donor in a cohort sampled during active COVID-19. Material: peripheral blood. The CDR3 coding sequence is TGTGCCAGCAGTTTAGAGGCGGGCTACGAGCAGTACTTC. Translated: CASSLEAGYEQYF.